What follows are 22 T cell receptor beta chains derived from one specimen sequenced in a study of vaccination effects on CD4 cells after COVID-19. Within the ViraFEST assay, antigen-specific CD4+ T cells underwent expansion with viral peptide pools prior to sequencing. It was after 10 days of culture that CD4+ T cells were isolated. Subjects were given two BNT162b2 or mRNA-1273 vaccine doses. Their cognate antigens are unknown. The protocol was immunoSEQ multiplex PCR, while the TCRdb copy is restricted to in-frame clones and leaves out a portion. Seen here are approximately 30,000 clones, roughly 80% observed once, and the top ten hold 1.4%. The sample in question was CD4+ T cells from PBMCs cultured with HCoV-NL63 spike peptides, obtained after COVID-19 vaccination. These receptors were obtained from a human donor who received a COVID-19 vaccine. Some clones in this sample may be carry-over from other donors' samples.

The chain employs TRBV9 and TRBJ2-5; TRBD1 matches 10 bases. Trimming removed 0 bases from V and 5 bases from J; junction bases left unmatched: 10. The CDR3 sequence is 17 residues long. Germline CDR1 and CDR2: SGDLS and YYNGEE. This chain's CDR3 is CASSVVGGQGNWETQYF. CDR3 DNA sequence: TGTGCCAGCAGCGTAGTCGGGGGACAGGGGAATTGGGAGACCCAGTACTTC.

The J gene is TRBJ2-7, the V gene TRBV2; 12 bases line up with TRBD1. From germline, CDR1 is SNHLY and CDR2 FYNNEI. Trimming took 5 bases from V and 2 from J; bases not matched to a gene: 1. The CDR3 loop spans 14 amino acids. CDR3 bases: TGTGCCAGCAGTCGGGACAGGGGGCCCTACGAGCAGTACGTC. The encoded protein is CASSRDRGPYEQYV.

This chain links TRBV5-1 with TRBJ2-1; D might be TRBD1 (5 bases). Trimming took 1 base from V and 4 from J, leaving 12 bases between them. Germline values: CDR1 SGHRS, CDR2 YFSETQ. The CDR3 runs to 15 residues. The CDR3 DNA is TGCGCCAGCAGCTTGTGGCTCAGGGATTACAATGAGCAGTTCTTC. It is translated as CASSLWLRDYNEQFF.

In this sample, this clone turned up a few times. The rearrangement joins TRBV6-4 to TRBJ1-2, with D possibly TRBD1 on 5 matching bases. Germline CDR1 reads MRHNA; CDR2 reads SNTAGT. The CDR3 spans 14 residues. Trimming pared 4 bases from V and 4 bases from J, leaving 13 bases between. The CDR3 spells CASSAASGGYGYTF. CDR3 coding DNA: TGTGCCAGCAGTGCGGCCTCGGGGGGCTATGGCTACACCTTC.

This clone was found once. The rearrangement links TRBV6-1 to TRBJ1-2; maybe TRBD1 (5 bases). Germline V gene data show CDR1 as MNHNS and CDR2 as SASEGT. Trimming removed 3 bases from V and 4 bases from J, with 9 bases in between. The CDR3 sequence is 13 residues long. The CDR3 loop reads CASSDGGAYGYTF. CDR3 in DNA: TGTGCCAGCAGTGACGGCGGGGCCTATGGCTACACCTTC.

V and J are TRBV27 and TRBJ1-1; 11 bases line up with TRBD1. Losses at the gene ends were 6 bases for V and 2 bases for J; bases not matched to a gene: 8. In germline, CDR1 is MNHEY, CDR2 SMNVEV (reference sequence). This CDR3 has 16 residues. CDR3 coding DNA: TGTGCCAGCAGATTCGGGACAGGGGGAGGAAACACTGAAGCTTTCTTT. It codes for CASRFGTGGGNTEAFF.

V is TRBV11-2 and J is TRBJ2-1, with D tentatively TRBD1 (6 bases). The CDR3 is made up of 17 amino acids. Trimming cost V 3 bases and J 0 bases, with 15 bases left between them. Germline CDR1 reads SGHAT; CDR2 reads FQNNGV. The CDR3 reads CASSFQGYGNSYNEQFF. The CDR3, as DNA: TGTGCCAGCAGCTTTCAGGGGTACGGGAACTCCTACAATGAGCAGTTCTTC.

V is TRBV5-6 and J is TRBJ2-7; 8 nucleotides agree with TRBD2. The germline V gene encodes CDR1 SGHDT and CDR2 YYEEEE. The junction had 10 bases not matched to a gene; V was cut back by 4 bases and J by 4 bases. This CDR3 region has 15 residues. The CDR3 sequence is CASSLGQRGKYEQYV. In nucleotides, the CDR3 is TGTGCCAGCAGCCTTGGCCAGCGGGGGAAATACGAGCAGTACGTC.

V and J are TRBV18 and TRBJ2-7, with D perhaps matching TRBD2 (5 bases). Germline V lookup: CDR1 KGHSH, CDR2 LQKENI. Trimming pared 3 bases from V and 4 bases from J, leaving 10 bases between. The CDR3 contains 13 residues. In DNA form, the CDR3 reads TGTGCCAGCTCACCCTCATCGGGGTACGAGCAGTACGTC. Amino acids: CASSPSSGYEQYV.

This clone occurred once. The chain is built from TRBV24-1 and TRBJ2-2, with D uncertain. The CDR3 covers 13 residues. V was trimmed by 5 bases and J by 5 bases, leaving 8 bases between them. Germline V gene lookup returns CDR1 KGHDR and CDR2 SFDVKD. The CDR3 DNA is TGTGCCACCAGTGCGGATTATACCGGGGAGCTGTTTTTT. This translates into CATSADYTGELFF.

The chain links TRBV9 to TRBJ2-7, with 8 bases fitting TRBD1. V trimming: 4 bases; J trimming: 6 bases; junction bases outside the gene matches: 9. This CDR3 comprises 14 residues. In germline, CDR1 is SGDLS, CDR2 YYNGEE. The CDR3 spells CASSSGTGTSEQYV. CDR3 sequence (DNA): TGTGCCAGCAGCTCTGGGACAGGCACCTCCGAGCAGTACGTC.

The chain couples TRBV5-1 to TRBJ2-2, with D tentatively TRBD1 or TRBD2 (5 bases each). The CDR3 totals 20 residues. Trimming took off 4 bases at V and 7 bases at J, with 32 bases between the two ends. In germline, CDR1 is SGHRS, CDR2 YFSETQ. CDR3 amino acids: CASSPLAAGFGSGPVGELFF. The CDR3 DNA is TGCGCCAGCAGCCCACTTGCCGCTGGATTTGGGTCGGGGCCTGTCGGGGAGCTGTTTTTT.

In DNA form, the CDR3 reads TGTGCCAGCAGCTTATTGCGAGCGGCGGACACTGAAGCTTTCTTT. This sequence encodes CASSLLRAADTEAFF. The chain carries TRBV7-6 and TRBJ1-1; D uncertain. Between the trimmed V and J ends, which lost 2 bases and 3 bases, there was a span of 13 bases. The CDR3 totals 15 residues. Germline CDR1 SGHVS, CDR2 FNYEAQ.

The sample holds a few counts of this clone. The chain uses TRBV6-6 and TRBJ1-6; D is uncertain. V lost 5 bases and J 8 bases, leaving 22 bases between the germline ends. The germline V gene has CDR1 MNHNY and CDR2 SVGAGI (reference sequence). There are 17 residues in the CDR3. CDR3 sequence reads: CASSLGGGPTTDSPLHF. DNA of the CDR3: TGTGCCAGCAGTCTGGGAGGTGGGCCTACCACGGATTCACCCCTCCACTTT.

This clone has a single count. The V gene is TRBV28, the J gene TRBJ1-1, with D possibly TRBD1 on 5 matching bases. The CDR3 sequence is 16 residues long. Trimming stripped 6 bases from V and 5 bases from J, with 22 bases between. The germline CDR1 and CDR2 sequences are MDHEN and SYDVKM. The CDR3 region has the DNA TGTGCCAGCAGCTCTGCTCCGGGGGGAGGTGTTACTGAAGCTTTCTTT. Protein sequence: CASSSAPGGGVTEAFF.

The genes are TRBV5-6 and TRBJ2-5, with D perhaps being TRBD1 or TRBD2 (6 bases each). V was cut by 1 base and J by 5 bases, with 12 bases left in between. The CDR3 consists of 14 residues. The germline gives CDR1 SGHDT, CDR2 YYEEEE. CDR3 nucleotide sequence: TGTGCCAGCAGCTTGAAGGGGGGAGCGGAGACCCAGTACTTC. It codes for CASSLKGGAETQYF. The full variable domain, with the rest looked up from reference TRBV5-6 and TRBJ2-5, is DAGVTQSPTHLIKTRGQQVTLRCSPKSGHDTVSWYQQALGQGPQFIFQYYEEEERQRGNFPDRFSGHQFPNYSSELNVNALLLGDSALYLCASSLKGGAETQYFGPGTRLLVL.

The chain employs TRBV18 and TRBJ1-4; D unclear. The germline CDR1 and CDR2 sequences are KGHSH and LQKENI. V lost 0 bases, J lost 3 bases, and 8 bases lay in between. The CDR3 has 15 amino acids. CDR3 loop: CASSPPRAANEKLFF. CDR3 nucleotides: TGTGCCAGCTCACCACCCCGGGCCGCTAATGAAAAACTGTTTTTT. Based on the CDR3 plus reference TRBV18 and TRBJ1-4, the full variable domain is NAGVMQNPRHLVRRRGQEARLRCSPMKGHSHVYWYRQLPEEGLKFMVYLQKENIIDESGMPKERFSAEFPKEGPSILRIQQVVRGDSAAYFCASSPPRAANEKLFFGSGTQLSVL.

The rearrangement joins TRBV5-1 to TRBJ2-4, with D possibly TRBD1 on 7 matching bases. Germline V lookup: CDR1 SGHRS, CDR2 YFSETQ. There are 15 residues in the CDR3. The V end was cut by 3 bases, the J end by 8 bases, with 18 bases between. Here the CDR3 reads CASSSRPQGEDIQYF. The CDR3 DNA reads as TGCGCCAGCAGCTCCCGTCCCCAGGGGGAGGACATTCAGTACTTC.

The chain carries TRBV24-1 and TRBJ2-3; 8 nucleotides match TRBD2. This CDR3 is 15 amino acids long. V was clipped by 4 bases and J by 4 bases; unmatched bases: 6. Looked up from germline, CDR1 is KGHDR and CDR2 is SFDVKD. CDR3 loop: CATSDPGGAADTQYF. DNA for the CDR3: TGTGCCACCAGTGACCCCGGGGGGGCCGCAGATACGCAGTATTTT.

This clone was seen only a few times. This chain links TRBV13 with TRBJ2-1, with D unclear. CDR3 length: 17 residues. Between the trimmed V and J ends, which lost 1 base and 6 bases, there was a span of 19 bases. Germline values: CDR1 PRHDT, CDR2 FYEKMQ (reference sequence). As DNA, the CDR3 is TGTGCCAGCAGCTTAGTAGGGCTTCCCCACCTGGCCAATGAGCAGTTCTTC. Amino acid sequence: CASSLVGLPHLANEQFF.

The rearrangement links TRBV28 to TRBJ1-1; D is uncertain. The CDR3 is made up of 12 amino acids. V gave up 6 bases and J gave up 6 bases, with 11 bases separating them. In germline, CDR1 is MDHEN, CDR2 SYDVKM. Here the CDR3 DNA reads TGTGCCAGCAGGCTAAGAGACGCTGAAGCTTTCTTT. Amino acids: CASRLRDAEAFF.

This chain links TRBV12-3 or TRBV12-4 with TRBJ1-6, with D unresolved. The V gene lost 2 bases and the J gene lost 9 bases, with 8 bases spanning the gap. CDR3 length: 13 amino acids. CDR3 nucleotides: TGTGCCAGCAGTTTATCCGTCCGTTCACCCCTCCACTTT. Protein sequence: CASSLSVRSPLHF.